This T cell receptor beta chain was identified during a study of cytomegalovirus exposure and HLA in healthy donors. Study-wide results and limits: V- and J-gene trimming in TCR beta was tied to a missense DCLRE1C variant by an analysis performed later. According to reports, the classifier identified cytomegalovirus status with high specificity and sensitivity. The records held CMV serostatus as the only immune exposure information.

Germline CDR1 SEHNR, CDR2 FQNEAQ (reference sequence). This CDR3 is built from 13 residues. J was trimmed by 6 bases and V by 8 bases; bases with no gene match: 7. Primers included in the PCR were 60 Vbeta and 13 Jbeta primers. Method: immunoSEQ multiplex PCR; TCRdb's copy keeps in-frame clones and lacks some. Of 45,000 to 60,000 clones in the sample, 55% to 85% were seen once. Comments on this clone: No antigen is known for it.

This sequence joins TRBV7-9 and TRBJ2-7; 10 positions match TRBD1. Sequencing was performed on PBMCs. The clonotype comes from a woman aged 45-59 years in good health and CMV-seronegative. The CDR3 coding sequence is TGTGCCAGCCAAACCGGGACAGGGGTCGAGCAGTACTTC. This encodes CASQTGTGVEQYF.